The 28 T cell receptor beta chains given below trace back to one sample, sequenced in a study of T cell responses to AZD1222 COVID-19 vaccine. Clones were sequenced by immunoSEQ multiplex PCR, and TCRdb holds only the in-frame ones, with some missing. Among about 100,000 clones listed, about 87% were seen once. The sequenced sample was peripheral blood, obtained on day 0 of AZD1222 vaccination. The receptors here all came from an adult in good health.

The table lists this clone with a count of one. This specimen includes other DNA sequences encoding the same CDR3. V usage is TRBV5-1 and J usage is TRBJ2-3; no clear D gene. The CDR3 sequence is 11 residues long. CDR1 and CDR2 from the germline V gene are SGHRS and YFSETQ. V was shortened by 0 bases and J by 6 bases, with 2 bases between the two germline ends. For the CDR3, the DNA is TGCGCCAGCAGCTTGGCCGATACGCAGTATTTT. As protein: CASSLADTQYF.

This clone has just one count. The genes are TRBV30 and TRBJ1-6; 9 bases align to TRBD1. The CDR3 sequence is 17 residues long. Germline V CDR1 and CDR2: GTSNPN, SVGIG (reference sequence). J gave up 0 bases and V 2 bases, and 5 bases lay outside the gene matches. CDR3 coding DNA: TGTGCCTGGAGTAGAGGGACAGGGAGCTCCTATAATTCACCCCTCCACTTT. As protein: CAWSRGTGSSYNSPLHF.

This clone occurred a few times. The rearrangement joins TRBV19 to TRBJ2-7, with TRBD2 matching over 11 bases. Germline-derived CDR1 and CDR2 are LNHDA and SQIVND (reference sequence). CDR3 length equals 15 residues. V shed 6 bases, J shed 2 bases, and the junction held 6 bases outside the gene matches. The DNA of the CDR3 is TGTGCCAGTAGGGGAATTAGCGGGAGGGCCTACGAGCAGTACTTC. Translation gives CASRGISGRAYEQYF.

The genes are TRBV25-1 and TRBJ2-7, with a weak D call TRBD2 (6 bases). The V end lost 8 bases, the J end lost 7 bases, and 18 bases lay between the germline ends. CDR3 length equals 13 residues. The germline CDR1 and CDR2 sequences are MGHDK and SYGVNS. The CDR3 reads CASGGRGSFEQYF. CDR3 in DNA: TGTGCCAGCGGCGGGCGGGGCTCGTTTGAGCAGTACTTC.

This clone has just one count. The chain recombines TRBV30 with TRBJ1-4; 9 bases are a match to TRBD1. Trimming removed 0 bases from V and 7 bases from J; junction bases left unmatched: 3. The CDR3 spans 14 residues. Germline V gene data show CDR1 as GTSNPN and CDR2 as SVGIG (reference sequence). CDR3 protein: CAWSVGTGSEKLFF. The DNA of the CDR3 is TGTGCCTGGAGTGTAGGGACAGGGAGTGAAAAACTGTTTTTT.

The chain couples TRBV5-4 to TRBJ1-1; D is possibly TRBD1 (6 bases). CDR1 and CDR2 from the germline V gene are SGHNT and YYREEE (reference sequence). CDR3 size: 14 residues. V lost 7 bases to trimming and J lost 3 bases, with 16 bases between them. CDR3 sequence reads: CASAVGGADTEAFF. The CDR3 DNA is TGTGCCAGCGCCGTTGGGGGGGCGGACACTGAAGCTTTCTTT.

The chain has TRBV11-3 and TRBJ2-7; D is undetermined. The CDR3 loop spans 15 amino acids. V was shortened by 1 base and J by 0 bases, with 10 bases between the two germline ends. Per the germline V gene, CDR1 is SGHNT and CDR2 is YENEEA. The CDR3 DNA follows: TGTGCCAGCAGCTTAGGTGCAGGCGACTCCTACGAGCAGTACTTC. Translated: CASSLGAGDSYEQYF.

The gene calls are TRBV13 and TRBJ1-2, with 7 nucleotides matching TRBD1. Trimming took 3 bases from V and 3 from J; bases not matched to a gene: 4. In germline, CDR1 is PRHDT, CDR2 FYEKMQ (reference sequence). The CDR3 runs 14 residues. CDR3 bases: TGTGCCAGCAGCTTCAGGGGGGGAGACTATGGCTACACCTTC. Translation gives CASSFRGGDYGYTF.

The chain links TRBV5-1 to TRBJ1-4; the D is unclear. V shed 2 bases and J shed 4 bases, with 15 bases lying between them. The germline V gene has CDR1 SGHRS and CDR2 YFSETQ. The CDR3 length is 16 residues. CDR3 DNA sequence: TGCGCCAGCAGCTTTGCCCGACGGTCTAATAATGAAAAACTGTTTTTT. Its translation: CASSFARRSNNEKLFF. Supplemented by reference TRBV5-1 and TRBJ1-4, the full variable domain reads KAGVTQTPRYLIKTRGQQVTLSCSPISGHRSVSWYQQTPGQGLQFLFEYFSETQRNKGNFPGRFSGRQFSNSRSEMNVSTLELGDSALYLCASSFARRSNNEKLFFGSGTQLSVL.

CDR3 DNA sequence: TGTGCCGGAACTATAGCCGGGAGGGCCGTGGGAAGTCAGCCCCAGCATTTT. This codes for CAGTIAGRAVGSQPQHF. The V and J genes are TRBV19 and TRBJ1-5, with D hard to call. The CDR3 runs to 17 residues. Germline CDR1 reads LNHDA; CDR2 reads SQIVND (reference sequence). V gave up 11 bases and J gave up 6 bases, with 29 bases separating them.

The V and J genes are TRBV4-3 and TRBJ1-2; D uncertain. The CDR3 covers 15 residues. Trimming took 0 bases from V and 4 from J, leaving 12 bases between them. Germline CDR1 and CDR2: LGHNA and YSLEER. The CDR3 region is CASSQDRTVTYGYTF. The DNA of the CDR3 is TGCGCCAGCAGCCAAGATCGGACGGTAACCTATGGCTACACCTTC.

The V call is TRBV18, the J call TRBJ1-5; the D gene is possibly TRBD1 (5 bases). The V gene's germline CDR1 is KGHSH and CDR2 LQKENI. The CDR3 extends over 15 amino acids. Trimming removed 3 bases from V and 11 bases from J, with 20 bases in between. CDR3 sequence: CASSPSLGPGGAQHF. As DNA, the CDR3 is TGTGCCAGCTCACCCTCCCTTGGTCCGGGAGGGGCCCAGCATTTT.

The chain employs TRBV28 and TRBJ2-3, with 7 bases identical to TRBD2. Germline V gene lookup returns CDR1 MDHEN and CDR2 SYDVKM. V lost 4 bases to trimming and J lost 0 bases; unmatched junction nucleotides: 16. The CDR3 length is 19 residues. The CDR3 region is CASSWGGVMAETSTDTQYF. CDR3 DNA sequence: TGTGCCAGCAGTTGGGGGGGGGTCATGGCCGAAACCAGCACAGATACGCAGTATTTT.

The chain couples TRBV28 to TRBJ2-1; 9 bases align to TRBD2. CDR3 length: 14 residues. Germline CDR1 and CDR2: MDHEN and SYDVKM. After removal of 5 bases from V and 3 bases from J, the junction contained 2 bases not matched to a gene. The CDR3 DNA sequence: TGTGCCAGCAGTAGGACTAGCGACTACAATGAGCAGTTCTTC. Its protein is CASSRTSDYNEQFF. The whole variable domain, filled in from reference TRBV28 and TRBJ2-1, reads DVKVTQSSRYLVKRTGEKVFLECVQDMDHENMFWYRQDPGLGLRLIYFSYDVKMKEKGDIPEGYSVSREKKERFSLILESASTNQTSMYLCASSRTSDYNEQFFGPGTRLTVL.

Concerning this clone itself: Mismatch with germline at one junction end may stem from a read error. V gene TRBV6-2 or TRBV6-3 combines with J gene TRBJ2-7, with 8 nucleotides matching TRBD1. Germline V gene lookup returns CDR1 MNHEY and CDR2 SVGEGT. This CDR3 has 17 amino acids. The DNA for the CDR3 is TGTGCCAGCAGTCACTCGCCGGGGTCCAGGGGGCGGGACGAGCAGTACTTC. It yields the protein CASSHSPGSRGRDEQYF.

The chain links TRBV7-8 to TRBJ1-3, with D maybe TRBD1 (5 bases). V lost 5 bases to trimming and J lost 3 bases, with 11 bases between them. This CDR3 region has 14 residues. Germline values: CDR1 SGHVS, CDR2 FQNEAQ. CDR3 bases: TGTGCCAGCAGCACTAATGGGGGTGGAAACACCATATATTTT. It translates to CASSTNGGGNTIYF.

The chain employs TRBV7-2 and TRBJ1-2; D call uncertain. This CDR3 spans 14 amino acids. CDR1 is SGHTA and CDR2 is FQGNSA in the germline V gene. V shed 5 bases and J shed 0 bases, with 10 bases lying between them. The CDR3 here is CASSPLGSNYGYTF. CDR3 nucleotide sequence: TGTGCCAGCAGCCCCCTAGGCTCTAACTATGGCTACACCTTC.

The rearrangement uses TRBV4-1 and TRBJ1-2; possibly TRBD1 for D (5 bases). Germline loops: CDR1 MGHRA, CDR2 YSYEKL. This CDR3 is built from 14 residues. V lost 0 bases and J lost 8, with 13 bases in between. This chain's CDR3 is CASSQEGMGVGYTF. DNA for the CDR3: TGCGCCAGCAGCCAAGAGGGGATGGGGGTGGGCTACACCTTC.

V usage is TRBV12-3 or TRBV12-4 and J usage is TRBJ1-4; D gene ambiguous. This CDR3 is built from 13 residues. V lost 2 bases to trimming and J lost 4 bases, with 5 bases between them. The CDR3, as DNA: TGTGCCAGCAGTTTAAAAGATAATGAAAAACTGTTTTTT. Its protein product is CASSLKDNEKLFF.

The chain recombines TRBV19 with TRBJ1-4; D call uncertain. V lost 0 bases and J 7 bases, leaving 3 bases between the germline ends. The CDR3 totals 12 residues. Germline lookup yields CDR1 LNHDA and CDR2 SQIVND (reference sequence). The CDR3 region has the DNA TGTGCCAGTAGTATAGATCTTGAAAAACTGTTTTTT. Encoded protein: CASSIDLEKLFF. Supplemented by reference TRBV19 and TRBJ1-4, the full variable domain reads DGGITQSPKYLFRKEGQNVTLSCEQNLNHDAMYWYRQDPGQGLRLIYYSQIVNDFQKGDIAEGYSVSREKKESFPLTVTSAQKNPTAFYLCASSIDLEKLFFGSGTQLSVL.

This clone was counted a few times. J is TRBJ2-1 and V is TRBV19; no definite D call. Per the germline V gene, CDR1 is LNHDA and CDR2 is SQIVND (reference sequence). V shed 6 bases and J shed 0 bases, with 15 bases lying between them. CDR3 length: 16 residues. In nucleotides, the CDR3 is TGTGCCAGTAGCTCGCGGTGGGATGGCTCCTACAATGAGCAGTTCTTC. It codes for CASSSRWDGSYNEQFF.

The chain carries TRBV7-8 and TRBJ1-2; tentative D call: TRBD1 (5 bases). There are 14 residues in the CDR3. V was pared by 1 base and J by 5 bases, with 11 bases between. Per the germline V gene, CDR1 is SGHVS and CDR2 is FQNEAQ. The CDR3: CASSLDPGYYGYTF. The CDR3 nucleotides are TGTGCCAGCAGCTTAGACCCAGGGTATTATGGCTACACCTTC.

The chain recombines TRBV28 with TRBJ1-6, with D maybe TRBD1 (6 bases). Germline V CDR1 and CDR2: MDHEN, SYDVKM. This CDR3 is built from 16 residues. V was trimmed by 4 bases and J by 10 bases, leaving 20 bases between them. Here the CDR3 reads CASSSRSGGEGSPLHF. DNA for the CDR3: TGTGCCAGCAGTTCCCGGTCCGGGGGCGAGGGATCACCCCTCCACTTT. The full variable domain, with the rest looked up from reference TRBV28 and TRBJ1-6, is DVKVTQSSRYLVKRTGEKVFLECVQDMDHENMFWYRQDPGLGLRLIYFSYDVKMKEKGDIPEGYSVSREKKERFSLILESASTNQTSMYLCASSSRSGGEGSPLHFGNGTRLTVT.

The chain combines TRBV30 with TRBJ1-1; weak D call: TRBD1 (5 bases). The CDR3 contains 14 residues. V lost 5 bases to trimming and J lost 3 bases, with 16 bases between them. CDR1 is GTSNPN and CDR2 is SVGIG in the germline V gene (reference sequence). The CDR3 protein is CAWGRMGRDTEAFF. CDR3 DNA sequence: TGTGCCTGGGGGAGGATGGGGCGTGACACTGAAGCTTTCTTT.

This chain connects TRBV27 to TRBJ2-5; no clear D gene. Germline lookup yields CDR1 MNHEY and CDR2 SMNVEV (reference sequence). Trimming removed 5 bases from V and 3 bases from J, with 19 bases in between. This CDR3 comprises 16 residues. CDR3 sequence reads: CASSPRQVPIKETQYF. The CDR3 region has the DNA TGTGCCAGCAGTCCCCGGCAGGTCCCCATAAAAGAGACCCAGTACTTC.

The V and J genes are TRBV5-4 and TRBJ2-3; no clear D gene. CDR1 is SGHNT and CDR2 is YYREEE in the germline V gene (reference sequence). The CDR3 runs 13 residues. V was trimmed by 4 bases and J by 4 bases, leaving 10 bases between them. CDR3 in DNA: TGTGCCAGCAGCCCGCCGTCCGCAGATACGCAGTATTTT. Amino acids: CASSPPSADTQYF.

The chain uses TRBV6-6 and TRBJ2-7; 7 bases are a match to TRBD2. The CDR3 covers 12 residues. Germline CDR1 and CDR2: MNHNY and SVGAGI (reference sequence). J was trimmed by 3 bases and V by 6 bases; bases with no gene match: 2. This chain's CDR3 is CASSPGGYEQYF. The CDR3 nucleotides read TGTGCCAGCAGCCCGGGGGGCTACGAGCAGTACTTC.

The chain uses TRBV2 and TRBJ1-2; D is unresolved. Germline CDR1 is SNHLY and CDR2 is FYNNEI. This CDR3 has 10 residues. The CDR3 coding sequence is TGTGCTGCAGCAGGTTCGGTCTACACCTTC. Translating gives CAAAGSVYTF.